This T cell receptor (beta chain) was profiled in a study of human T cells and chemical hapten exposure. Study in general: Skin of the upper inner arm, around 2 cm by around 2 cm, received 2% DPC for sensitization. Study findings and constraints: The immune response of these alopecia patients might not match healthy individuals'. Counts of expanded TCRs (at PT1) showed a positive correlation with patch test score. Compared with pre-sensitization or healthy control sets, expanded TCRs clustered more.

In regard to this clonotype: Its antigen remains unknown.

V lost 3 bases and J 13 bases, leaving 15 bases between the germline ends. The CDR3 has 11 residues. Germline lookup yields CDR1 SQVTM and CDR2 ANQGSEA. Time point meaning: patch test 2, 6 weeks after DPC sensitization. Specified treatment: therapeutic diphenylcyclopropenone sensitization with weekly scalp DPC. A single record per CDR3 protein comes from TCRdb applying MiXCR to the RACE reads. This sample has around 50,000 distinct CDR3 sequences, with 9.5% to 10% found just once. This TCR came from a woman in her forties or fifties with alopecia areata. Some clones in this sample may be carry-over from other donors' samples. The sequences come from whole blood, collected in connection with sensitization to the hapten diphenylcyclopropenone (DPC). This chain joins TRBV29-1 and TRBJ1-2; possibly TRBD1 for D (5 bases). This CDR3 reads CSVETTASVTF. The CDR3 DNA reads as TGCAGCGTTGAGACGACAGCGTCGGTCACCTTC.